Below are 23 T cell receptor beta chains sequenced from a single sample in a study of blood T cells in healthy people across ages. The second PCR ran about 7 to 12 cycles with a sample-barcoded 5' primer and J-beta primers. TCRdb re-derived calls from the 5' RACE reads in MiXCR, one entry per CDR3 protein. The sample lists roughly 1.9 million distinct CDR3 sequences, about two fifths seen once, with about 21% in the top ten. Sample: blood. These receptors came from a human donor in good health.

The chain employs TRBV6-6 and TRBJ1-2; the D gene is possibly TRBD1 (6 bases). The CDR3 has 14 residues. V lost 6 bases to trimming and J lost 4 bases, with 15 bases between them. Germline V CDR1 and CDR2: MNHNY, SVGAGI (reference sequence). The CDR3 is CASRQLTGFYGYTF. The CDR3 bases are TGTGCCAGCAGACAACTTACAGGGTTCTATGGCTACACCTTC.

In nucleotides, the CDR3 is TGTGCCATCAGTGATCGGGACAGCAAAAACATTCAGTACTTC. It specifies CAISDRDSKNIQYF. The chain couples TRBV10-3 to TRBJ2-4; TRBD1 matches at 7 bases. The CDR3 sequence is 14 residues long. Germline V gene data show CDR1 as ENHRY and CDR2 as SYGVKD. Losses at the gene ends were 3 bases for V and 3 bases for J; bases not matched to a gene: 2.

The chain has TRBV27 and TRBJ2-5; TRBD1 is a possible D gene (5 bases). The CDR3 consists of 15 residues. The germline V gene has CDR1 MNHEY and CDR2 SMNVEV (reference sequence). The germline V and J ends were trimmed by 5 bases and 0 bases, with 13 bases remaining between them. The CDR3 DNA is TGTGCCAGCAGTCCCCTGACAGAGTACCAAGAGACCCAGTACTTC. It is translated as CASSPLTEYQETQYF.

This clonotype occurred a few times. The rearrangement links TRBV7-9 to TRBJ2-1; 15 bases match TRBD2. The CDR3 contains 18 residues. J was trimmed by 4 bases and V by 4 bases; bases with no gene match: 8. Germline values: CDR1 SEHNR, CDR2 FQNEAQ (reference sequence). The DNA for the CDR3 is TGTGCCAGCAGCTCCCCTGGACTAGCGGGGGGGAAATACAATGAGCAGTTCTTC. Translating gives CASSSPGLAGGKYNEQFF.

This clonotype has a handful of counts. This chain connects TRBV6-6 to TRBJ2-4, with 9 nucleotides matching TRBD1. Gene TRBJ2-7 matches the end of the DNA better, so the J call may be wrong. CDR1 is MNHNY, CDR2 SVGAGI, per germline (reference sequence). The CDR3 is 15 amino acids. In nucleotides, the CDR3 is TGTGCCAGCAGTTCGGAAGGGACAGGGTTTCTCGAGCAGTACTTC. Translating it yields CASSSEGTGFLEQYF.

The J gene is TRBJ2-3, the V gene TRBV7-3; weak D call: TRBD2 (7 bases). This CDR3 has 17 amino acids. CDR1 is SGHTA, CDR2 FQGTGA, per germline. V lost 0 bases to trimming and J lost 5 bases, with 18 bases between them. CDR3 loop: CASSLTSGGGGLDTQYF. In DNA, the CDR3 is TGTGCCAGCAGCTTAACGTCGGGGGGCGGAGGCCTAGATACGCAGTATTTT. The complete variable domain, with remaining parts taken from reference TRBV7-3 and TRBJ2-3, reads GAGVSQTPSNKVTEKGKYVELRCDPISGHTALYWYRQSLGQGPEFLIYFQGTGAADDSGLPNDRFFAVRPEGSVSTLKIQRTERGDSAVYLCASSLTSGGGGLDTQYFGPGTRLTVL.

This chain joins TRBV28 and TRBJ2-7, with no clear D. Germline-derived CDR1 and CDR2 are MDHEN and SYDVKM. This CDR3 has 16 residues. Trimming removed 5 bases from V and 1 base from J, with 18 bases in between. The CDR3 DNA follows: TGTGCCAGCAGTCCACCGACCACCTCGGGTTCCTACGAGCAGTACTTC. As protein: CASSPPTTSGSYEQYF.

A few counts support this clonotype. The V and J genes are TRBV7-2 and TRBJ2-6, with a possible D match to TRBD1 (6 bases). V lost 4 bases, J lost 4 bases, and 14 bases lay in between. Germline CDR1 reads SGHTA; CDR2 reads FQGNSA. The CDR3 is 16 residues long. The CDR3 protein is CASSSGAWSGANVLTF. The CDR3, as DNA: TGTGCCAGCAGCTCAGGGGCGTGGTCCGGGGCCAACGTCCTGACTTTC.

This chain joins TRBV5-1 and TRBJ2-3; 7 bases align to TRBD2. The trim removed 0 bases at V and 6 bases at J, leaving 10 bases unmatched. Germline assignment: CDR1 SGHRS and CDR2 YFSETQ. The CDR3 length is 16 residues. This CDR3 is CASSLDGLVGVDTQYF. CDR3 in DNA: TGCGCCAGCAGCTTGGATGGACTAGTGGGGGTGGATACGCAGTATTTT.

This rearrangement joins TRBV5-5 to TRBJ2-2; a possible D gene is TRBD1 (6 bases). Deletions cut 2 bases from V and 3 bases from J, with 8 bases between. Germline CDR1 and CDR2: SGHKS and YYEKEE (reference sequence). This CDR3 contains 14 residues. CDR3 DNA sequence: TGTGCCAGCAGCTTCACAGGGCACACCGGGGAGCTGTTTTTT. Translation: CASSFTGHTGELFF.

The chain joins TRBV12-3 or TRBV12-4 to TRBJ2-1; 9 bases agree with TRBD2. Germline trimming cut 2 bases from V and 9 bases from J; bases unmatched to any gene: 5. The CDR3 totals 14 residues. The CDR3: CASSLRRGGVEQFF. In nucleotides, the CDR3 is TGTGCCAGCAGTTTACGGCGGGGGGGCGTTGAGCAGTTCTTC.

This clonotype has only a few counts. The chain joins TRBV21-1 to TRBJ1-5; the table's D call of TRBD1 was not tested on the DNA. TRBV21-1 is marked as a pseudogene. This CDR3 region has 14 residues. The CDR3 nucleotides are TGTGCCAGCAGCAAAAAGGACACCCATCAGCCCCAGCATTTT. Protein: CASSKKDTHQPQHF.

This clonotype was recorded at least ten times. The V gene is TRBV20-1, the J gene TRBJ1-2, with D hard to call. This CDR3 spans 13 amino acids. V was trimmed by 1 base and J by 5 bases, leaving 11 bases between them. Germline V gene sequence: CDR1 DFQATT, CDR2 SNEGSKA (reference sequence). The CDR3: CSARVAMGYGYTF. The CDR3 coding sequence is TGCAGTGCTAGAGTCGCAATGGGTTATGGCTACACCTTC.

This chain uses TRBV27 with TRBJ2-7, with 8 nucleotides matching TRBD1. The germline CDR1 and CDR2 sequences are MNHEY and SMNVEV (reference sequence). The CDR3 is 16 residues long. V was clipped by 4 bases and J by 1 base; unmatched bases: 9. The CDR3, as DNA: TGTGCCAGCAGTTCCTTAGGGACAGGCTTTTCCTACGAGCAGTACTTC. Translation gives CASSSLGTGFSYEQYF.

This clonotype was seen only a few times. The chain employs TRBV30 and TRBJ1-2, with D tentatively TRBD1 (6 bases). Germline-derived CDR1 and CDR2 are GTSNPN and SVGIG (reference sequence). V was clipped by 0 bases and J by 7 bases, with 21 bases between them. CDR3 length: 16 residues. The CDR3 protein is CAWSVRGGRTIGGYTF. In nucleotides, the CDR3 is TGTGCCTGGAGTGTGAGGGGGGGGCGCACTATAGGTGGCTACACCTTC.

The CDR3 DNA follows: TGTGCCAGCAGCCTTGGTTCCAGTTTTATCGATGGCTACACCTTC. It encodes CASSLGSSFIDGYTF. V and J are TRBV7-9 and TRBJ1-2; D is unresolved. CDR1 SEHNR and CDR2 FQNEAQ come from the germline V gene (reference sequence). The CDR3 runs 15 residues. V was cut by 5 bases and J by 6 bases, with 19 bases left in between.

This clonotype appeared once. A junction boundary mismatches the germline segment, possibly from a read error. The DNA for the CDR3 is TGTACCAGCAGCTTCGCTAGCGGGGCTACCTACGAGCAGTACTTC. Its translation is CTSSFASGATYEQYF. The genes are TRBV7-9 and TRBJ2-4, with TRBD2 matching over 9 bases. The J call is doubtful: the DNA matches TRBJ2-7 better. The CDR3 is made up of 15 amino acids. Germline CDR1 and CDR2: SEHNR and FQNEAQ (reference sequence).

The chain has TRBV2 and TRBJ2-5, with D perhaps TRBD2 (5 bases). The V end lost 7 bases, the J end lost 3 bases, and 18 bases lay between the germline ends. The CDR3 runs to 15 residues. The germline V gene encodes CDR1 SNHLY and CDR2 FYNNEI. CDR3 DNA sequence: TGTGCCAGCACTCCTCAGTCTGCCGGGGAAGAGACCCAGTACTTC. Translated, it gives CASTPQSAGEETQYF.

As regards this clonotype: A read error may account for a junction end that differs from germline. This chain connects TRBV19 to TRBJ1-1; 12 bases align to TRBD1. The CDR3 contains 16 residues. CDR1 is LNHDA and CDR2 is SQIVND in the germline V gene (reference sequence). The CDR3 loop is CASNSGTGGVNTEAFF. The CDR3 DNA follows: TGTGCCAGTAACTCCGGGACAGGGGGCGTGAACACTGAAGCCTTCTTT.

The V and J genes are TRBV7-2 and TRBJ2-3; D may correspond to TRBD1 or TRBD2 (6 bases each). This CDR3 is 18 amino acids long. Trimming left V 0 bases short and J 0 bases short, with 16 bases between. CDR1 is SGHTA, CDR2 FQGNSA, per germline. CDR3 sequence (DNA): TGTGCCAGCAGCTTAGCGACGATAGGGGGGCGGAGCACAGATACGCAGTATTTT. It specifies CASSLATIGGRSTDTQYF.

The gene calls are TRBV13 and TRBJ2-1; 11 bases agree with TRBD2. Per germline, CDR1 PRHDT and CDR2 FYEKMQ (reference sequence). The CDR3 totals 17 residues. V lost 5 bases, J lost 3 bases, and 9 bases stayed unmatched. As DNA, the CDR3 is TGTGCCAGCAGCCAGAGACTAGCGGGGATCTACTACAATGAGCAGTTCTTC. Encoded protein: CASSQRLAGIYYNEQFF.

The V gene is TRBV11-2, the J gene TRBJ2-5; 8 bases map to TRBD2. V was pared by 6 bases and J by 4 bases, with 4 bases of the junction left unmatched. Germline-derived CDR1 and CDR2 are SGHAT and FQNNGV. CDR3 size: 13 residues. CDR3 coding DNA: TGTGCCAGCAGGGCCGGGACTAGAGAGACCCAGTACTTC. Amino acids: CASRAGTRETQYF.

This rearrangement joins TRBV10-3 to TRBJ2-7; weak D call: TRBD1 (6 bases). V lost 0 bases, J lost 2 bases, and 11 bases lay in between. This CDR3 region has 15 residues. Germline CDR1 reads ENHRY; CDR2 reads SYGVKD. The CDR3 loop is CAISESTGQPYEQYF. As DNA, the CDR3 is TGTGCCATCAGTGAGTCGACAGGACAGCCCTACGAGCAGTACTTC.